Sequencing of this T cell receptor beta chain was carried out in a study of CD4 T cells in relation to SARS-CoV-2 and coronaviruses. CD4+ T cells from unexposed donors were obtained before the COVID-19 pandemic (2011-2018). The cells were cultured for over eight days before CD4+ T cells were isolated. As cell numbers allowed, unexposed-donor CD4+ T cells faced SARS-CoV-2 S/N and four cold-coronavirus spikes. Fresh IL-2 medium replaced half the medium on days 3 and 7. Germline values: CDR1 SGHTA, CDR2 FQGTGA. The length of the CDR3 is 16 residues. V was clipped by 2 bases and J by 0 bases; unmatched bases: 4. Clones were sequenced by immunoSEQ multiplex PCR, and TCRdb holds only the in-frame ones, with some missing. The data contain 23,000 or so clones, around 78% of them singletons. Findings of the study overall: Each donor contributed either pre-pandemic or post-infection samples, not both. Crossreactive clones expanded significantly less to SARS-CoV-2 than monoreactive clones.

Concerning this clone itself: Its antigen is unknown.

The V and J genes are TRBV7-3 and TRBJ2-1, with 7 bases aligning to TRBD1. This sequence originates from a human donor in good health. The source material was CD4+ T cells from PBMCs, cultured in vitro. CDR3: CASSLEAGGSYNEQFF. DNA for the CDR3: TGTGCCAGCAGCTTAGAGGCAGGGGGCTCCTACAATGAGCAGTTCTTC.